This paragraph reports one T cell receptor beta chain. Its antigen is not yet known. No base qualities exist here, and no much larger clone lies one base off it. The sample originates from a study of cytomegalovirus exposure and HLA in healthy donors (dated by TCRdb to 2017 to 2019). In the study overall: In an earlier analysis of 550 to 750 of the donors, 250 to 350 Gb of sequence data and 90 million to 120 million unique TCR beta sequences from about 179 million T cells were reported. An early release covering just under 650 HLA-typed donors comprised approximately 290 gigabases of sequencing data and 85 million or so unique TCR sequences. The genetic ancestry cluster associated with self-reported Caucasian donors included 65% to 90% of the roughly 400 genotyped donors. The study aimed to test whether signatures of past pathogen exposure could be identified by cataloging public T cell receptors. The study used immunosequencing to profile the T cell repertoires of more than 650 subjects and linked those repertoires to cytomegalovirus serostatus. Besides the first cohort of 550 to 750 subjects, a separate validation cohort made up of over 100 different subjects was used. The study combined high-throughput TCR immunosequencing, statistical association of individual TCRs with disease status, and machine learning to predict cytomegalovirus infection status. In a later analysis, previously published TCR beta repertoires from several hundred donors were re-analyzed and high-resolution HLA genotyping was added so that TCR occurrence patterns could be studied. The later analysis used no new phenotypic data to find candidate immune exposures, relying instead on TCR beta sequences and their occurrence across donors. To decide whether each TCR beta V gene segment behaved as functional or pseudogenic, an earlier analysis of 587 of the donors relied on high-throughput TCR beta sequencing. Alongside the repertoire data, information on donor age, sex, ethnicity and CMV serostatus was compiled. Genome-wide SNP genotypes for about three fifths of the roughly 670 donors were used in a later genetic analysis, which treated that subset as a discovery cohort. Every discovery cohort repertoire had been produced on one sequencing platform. HLA typing included class I and class II loci at four-digit resolution. Typing coverage differed by locus: A, B, C, DRB1 and DQB1 were typed in roughly 629-640 donors, DQA1 in roughly 500, DPA1 in nearly 610, and DPB1 in 472. Four to six DR-DQ haplotypes were handled as single units for association and clustering, since linkage in the cohort was strong. Among under 450 genotyped donors of the cohort, an average of around 240,000 unique TCR beta nucleotide sequences were sequenced per donor, roughly 20% of them non-productive. Study-wide conclusions, independent of this receptor: Most CMV-associated TCR beta chains appeared to be HLA-restricted in a later analysis, and the HLA associations seemed to be driven largely by CMV exposure. A further reported finding was that TCR beta sequences accurately predicted the HLA-A and HLA-B alleles for most subjects in the first cohort. Across donors, most TCR sequences were observed very rarely, whereas some public TCRs were present in many individuals. Assigning TCR associations to individual alleles was difficult when HLA alleles, especially DR and DQ, strongly co-occurred. Several of the top co-occurrence clusters appeared to be linked to parvovirus B19, influenza, CMV and Epstein-Barr virus, according to a later analysis. Because counts were too low, around 17 rarely observed V segments, including chromosome 9 orphons, were left out of the earlier analysis of a few hundred of the donors. In vitro tests confirmed that a few of the cytomegalovirus-associated TCR beta chains recognize cytomegalovirus antigens. The presence/absence analyses assumed that sequencing depth was roughly uniform across donors, and that assumption may not be true. Specific HLA alleles were associated with 15,000 to 20,000 TCR beta sequences at a false discovery rate of 0.05 in a later analysis. The cohort was sequenced for TCR beta chains only, and without alpha or paired-chain data the features that could be detected were limited. The study listed 150 to 200 TCR beta chains as associated with cytomegalovirus. In a later genetic analysis, a missense DCLRE1C variant was associated with V-gene and J-gene trimming of TCR beta chains, and the association was replicated in an independent cohort. Because some donors lacked HLA typing at each locus, the association tests relied only on the typed subset. Compared with the 666-donor mean, donors in an Asian-associated ancestry cluster had fewer N-insertions in productive TCRs, according to a later genetic analysis. The classifier was reported to diagnose cytomegalovirus status with high specificity and sensitivity in both the original cohort and the validation cohort. Broadly in line with IMGT annotations, most TCR beta V segments showed up in productive rearrangements about 87% or about 30% of the time in an earlier analysis of 450 to 750 of the donors. Because the 87-base-pair reads could not distinguish some IMGT-functional V segments, including TRBV6-2 and TRBV6-3, those segments were excluded. The only immune exposure information available for the cohort was CMV serostatus. A later analysis found that HLA-associated TCR beta chains were more clonally expanded and had lower generation probabilities than equally common non-associated chains. The authors suggested that the approach could potentially be generalized to other disease states and immunological phenotypes. According to a later analysis, TCR association rates differed among HLA loci, with DRB1 alleles showing the most associated TCRs and HLA-C alleles showing the fewest. Linkage disequilibrium might explain the correlated functional status among segregating V segments, but an unknown experimental factor could not be excluded. A group of highly shared sequence variants was considered likely to be a technical artifact of the sequencing pipeline.

V loses 0 bases of germline sequence and J loses 9 bases, and the interval between the two ends is 19 bases. From the cysteine through the phenylalanine, the CDR3 covers 16 amino acids. Here the CDR3 DNA is all that survives: 48 bases in frame from base 1. The CDR1 and CDR2 encoded by the germline V gene are SGHTS and YDEGEE. Libraries were built with the immunoSEQ multiplex PCR assay. The multiplex PCR relied on a mix of 60 forward primers for TCR Vbeta segments and 13 reverse primers for TCR Jbeta segments. A multiplex PCR assay on genomic DNA amplified the CDR3 region of rearranged TCR beta genes. On the Illumina HiSeq System, the amplified TCR beta libraries were sequenced as 87-base-pair reads. As for the original processing: Across the 700 or so repertoires, a later analysis counted 60 million to 90 million unique TCR beta chains, 9 million to 14 million of which were shared by at least two donors. A nearest-neighbor algorithm error-corrected the raw reads and collapsed the reads into unique sequences, merging closely related sequences to remove PCR and sequencing errors. CDR3 sequences were aligned to IMGT reference sequences to assign V, D and J gene segments. For a sequence to be retained, a match of at least six nucleotides was required to both a V gene segment and a J gene segment. Rearrangements were classified as productive when the CDR3 lacked stop codons and remained in frame with V and J, and all other rearrangements were classified as non-productive. CDR3 was defined according to IMGT convention as the region running from the second conserved V-encoded cysteine to the conserved J-encoded phenylalanine. The earlier analysis of 587 of the donors excluded sequences that lacked an unambiguous match to a single V gene segment. In an earlier analysis of around 600 of the donors, V segments were called functional above 56.7% productive rearrangements and were called segregating when the between-donor standard deviation exceeded 5%. A statistical classification framework was built to diagnose cytomegalovirus status from the catalog of TCR beta chain sequences. A later analysis assigned V and J genes by comparing TCR nucleotide sequences with IMGT/GENE-DB human TR gene sequences. A later analysis assigned CDR3 sequences and most-parsimonious VDJ recombination scenarios with the TCRdist pipeline. In a later analysis, each TCR beta chain was defined by its CDR3 amino acid sequence together with its V-gene family, and reads without a unique V-gene family were excluded. As a way to deal with suspected cross-contamination and a sequencing artifact, a later analysis dropped 592 nucleotide sequences that were highly shared and had low generation probability. A later analysis calculated a clonal expansion index for each public chain from normalized within-repertoire ranks of inferred template counts. In a later analysis, generation probabilities were computed with a VDJ recombination model fitted to out-of-frame rearrangements, and the resulting probabilities were checked against IGoR. A later analysis scored TCR-TCR, TCR-HLA and TCR-CMV co-occurrence with hypergeometric tests, applying a repertoire-size bias correction to TCR pairs. A later analysis estimated false discovery rates by permuting HLA or CMV assignments 20 times. In a later analysis, co-occurring TCRs were grouped using DBSCAN, and TCRdist sequence similarity was added for clustering within HLA-allele-positive subsets. Co-occurrence clustering excluded repertoires with fewer than 30,000 or more than 120,000 public chains, plus five with anomalous nucleotide sharing. The clones in this table, taken by TCRdb from immuneACCESS, are in-frame only. Not every clone is retained; where verified, under half of the shortfall comes from an unresolved V gene, and the cause of the rest is unknown. That table supplies the V and J calls and clone size; D and trimming were determined from the DNA. This sample has roughly 130,000 clones in its table, and roughly 74% of those were observed once. The ten largest clones represent approximately 5.4% of the sample.

The cohort consisted of approximately 690 healthy bone marrow donors. All cohort members were sampled while nominally healthy, although unrecorded immune exposures were likely present. The donor was CMV seropositive and belonged to the group of 270 or so seropositive cohort members. Each donor provided a peripheral blood sample, and peripheral blood mononuclear cells were used for TCR beta sequencing. The Qiagen DNeasy Blood Extraction Kit was used to extract genomic DNA from the blood cell samples. This TCR was recovered from a woman in her forties or fifties in good health and CMV-seropositive. Recombination joined TRBV5-8 with TRBJ2-1; the D gene is possibly TRBD1, with 6 bases matching. The sequenced sample consisted of PBMCs. The CDR3 region: CASSLATGLDFGEQFF. The DNA sequence is as follows: TGTGCCAGCAGCTTGGCCACAGGGTTGGATTTTGGTGAGCAGTTCTTC.